This T cell receptor (beta chain) was recovered during a study of blood T cell repertoires in COVID-19. Overall study context: Both acute and convalescent COVID-19 samples were obtained from the United States, Italy and Spain. PBMCs, B-cell-depleted T cells, or T cells were the source of the cDNA or gDNA that made up the material.

V was pared by 5 bases and J by 2 bases, with 7 bases of the junction left unmatched. The length of the CDR3 is 16 residues. Germline lookup yields CDR1 SGHVS and CDR2 FNYEAQ. Clones were read by immunoSEQ multiplex PCR, and TCRdb kept only the in-frame ones, dropping some. The sample consists of just under 250,000 clones, approximately 86% of them appearing once. V gene TRBV7-6 combines with J gene TRBJ2-2, with TRBD2 matching 8 bases. This TCR came from a woman in her thirties who had recovered from COVID-19. The sequencing sample was made of peripheral blood. The CDR3 DNA reads as TGTGCCAGCAGCGACAGGACTAGCAGCAACACCGGGGAGCTGTTTTTT. Translated, it gives CASSDRTSSNTGELFF. Full variable domain (rest looked up from reference TRBV7-6 and TRBJ2-2): GAGVSQSPRYKVTKRGQDVALRCDPISGHVSLYWYRQALGQGPEFLTYFNYEAQQDKSGLPNDRFSAERPEGSISTLTIQRTEQRDSAMYRCASSDRTSSNTGELFFGEGSRLTVL.